These 5 T cell receptor beta chains came from one sample sequenced in a study of regulatory T cells in long-lasting Graves disease. Stated time point: persistent/refractory GD, antithyroid drugs over 5 years with positive TRAb. PBMCs provided the RNA from which the TCR library was made. HTBI primers from iRepertoire and Arm-PCR of CDR3 regions yielded the TCR beta libraries. TCRdb re-derived calls from the multiplex PCR reads in MiXCR, one entry per CDR3 protein. The table lists fewer than 450,000 distinct CDR3 sequences, 20% to 25% of them singletons. Sequencing was performed on peripheral blood mononuclear cells (PBMCs), taken when the disease was refractory, from a patient treated with antithyroid drugs. The receptors originated from a female donor with Graves disease.

This clonotype has at least ten counts. This chain joins TRBV2 and TRBJ1-1, with 8 positions matching TRBD1. V lost 6 bases and J lost 4; bases outside the gene matches: 7. The CDR3 is 14 amino acids. In germline, CDR1 is SNHLY, CDR2 FYNNEI. The CDR3 sequence: CASRGQGPGTEAFF. Here the CDR3 DNA reads TGTGCCAGCAGAGGACAGGGCCCGGGCACTGAAGCTTTCTTT.

This clonotype was seen only a few times. The CDR3 protein is CASGSQTANTEAFF. The DNA of the CDR3 is TGTGCCAGCGGTTCCCAAACGGCGAACACTGAAGCTTTCTTT. J is TRBJ1-1 and V is TRBV7-8; D not resolved. Germline-derived CDR1 and CDR2 are SGHVS and FQNEAQ. Trimming left V 8 bases short and J 1 base short, with 14 bases between. This CDR3 has 14 residues.

This clonotype showed up many times. The genes are TRBV12-3 or TRBV12-4 and TRBJ1-1; TRBD1 is a possible D gene (5 bases). The germline V and J ends were trimmed by 4 bases and 14 bases, with 14 bases remaining between them. The CDR3 runs 11 residues. CDR3 residues: CASSSDRDGFF. The DNA for the CDR3 is TGTGCCAGCAGTTCGGACCGGGACGGCTTCTTT.

The J gene is TRBJ1-2, the V gene TRBV5-5; D call uncertain. Germline V gene data show CDR1 as SGHKS and CDR2 as YYEKEE (reference sequence). The CDR3 has 12 residues. V lost 5 bases, J lost 8 bases, and 13 bases lay in between. The CDR3 nucleotides read TGTGCCAGCAGTAGGGCAGGCCGGGGCTACACCTTC. Translating gives CASSRAGRGYTF.

CDR3 amino acids: CSVNWGGYTF. The CDR3, as DNA: TGCAGCGTTAACTGGGGGGGCTACACCTTC. V and J are TRBV29-1 and TRBJ1-2; possible D gene TRBD1, 5 bases. Looked up from germline, CDR1 is SQVTM and CDR2 is ANQGSEA. There are 10 residues in the CDR3. Trimming removed 5 bases at V and 8 bases at J, with 9 bases between.